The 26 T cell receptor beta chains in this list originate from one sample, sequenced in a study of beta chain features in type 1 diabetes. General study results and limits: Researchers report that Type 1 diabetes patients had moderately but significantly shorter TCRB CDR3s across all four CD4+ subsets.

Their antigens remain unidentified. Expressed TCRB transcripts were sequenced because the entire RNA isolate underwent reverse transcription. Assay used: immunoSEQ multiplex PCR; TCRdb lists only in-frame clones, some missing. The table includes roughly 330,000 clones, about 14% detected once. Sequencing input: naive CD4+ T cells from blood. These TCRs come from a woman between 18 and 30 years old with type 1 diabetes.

The CDR3 region is CASNRRGAGAGNEQFF. CDR3 nucleotides: TGTGCCAGCAATCGCCGGGGAGCGGGAGCCGGTAATGAGCAGTTCTTC. This chain joins TRBV27 and TRBJ2-1; TRBD2 matches at 8 bases. Trimming took 7 bases from V and 7 from J; bases not matched to a gene: 15. Per germline, CDR1 MNHEY and CDR2 SMNVEV (reference sequence). This CDR3 is built from 16 residues.

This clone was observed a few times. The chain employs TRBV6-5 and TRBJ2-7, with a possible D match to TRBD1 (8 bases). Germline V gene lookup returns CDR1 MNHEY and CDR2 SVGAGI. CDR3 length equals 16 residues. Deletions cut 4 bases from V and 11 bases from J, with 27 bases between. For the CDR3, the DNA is TGTGCCAGCAGTTTACGGGGGGACAGGCAAGCCCTAGAGGAGTACGTC. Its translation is CASSLRGDRQALEEYV.

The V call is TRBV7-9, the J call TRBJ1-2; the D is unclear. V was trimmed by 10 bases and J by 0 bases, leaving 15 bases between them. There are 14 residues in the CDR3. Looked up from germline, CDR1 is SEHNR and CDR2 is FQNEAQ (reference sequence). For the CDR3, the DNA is TGTGCCACCGGTAAACCGATTTCTAACTATGGCTACACCTTC. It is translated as CATGKPISNYGYTF.

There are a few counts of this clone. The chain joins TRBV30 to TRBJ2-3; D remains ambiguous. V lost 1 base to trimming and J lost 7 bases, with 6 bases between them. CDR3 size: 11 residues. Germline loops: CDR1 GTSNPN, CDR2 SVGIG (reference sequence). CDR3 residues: CAWSATYTQYF. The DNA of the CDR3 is TGTGCCTGGAGTGCTACTTATACGCAGTATTTT.

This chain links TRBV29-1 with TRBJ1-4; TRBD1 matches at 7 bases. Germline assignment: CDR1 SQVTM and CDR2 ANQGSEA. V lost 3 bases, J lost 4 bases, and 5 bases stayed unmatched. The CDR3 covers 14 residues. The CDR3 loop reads CSVEGNRGNEKLFF. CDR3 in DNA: TGCAGCGTTGAGGGGAACAGGGGTAATGAAAAACTGTTTTTT.

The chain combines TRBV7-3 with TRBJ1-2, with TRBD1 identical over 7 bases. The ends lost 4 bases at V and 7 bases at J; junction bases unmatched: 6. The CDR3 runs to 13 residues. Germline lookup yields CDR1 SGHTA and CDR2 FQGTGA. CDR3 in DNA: TGTGCCAGCAGCTCCCAAGGGGGCAGTGGCTACACCTTC. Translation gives CASSSQGGSGYTF.

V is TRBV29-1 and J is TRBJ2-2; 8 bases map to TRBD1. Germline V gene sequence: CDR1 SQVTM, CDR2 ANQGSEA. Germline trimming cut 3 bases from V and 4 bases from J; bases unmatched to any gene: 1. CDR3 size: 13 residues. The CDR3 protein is CSVDTGGTGELFF. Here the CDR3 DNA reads TGCAGCGTTGACACAGGGGGCACCGGGGAGCTGTTTTTT.

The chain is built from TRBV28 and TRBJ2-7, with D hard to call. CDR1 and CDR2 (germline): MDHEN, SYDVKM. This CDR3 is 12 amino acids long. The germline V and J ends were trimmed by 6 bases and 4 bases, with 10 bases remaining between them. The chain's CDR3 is CASSTSWYEQYF. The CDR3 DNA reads TGTGCCAGCAGCACTTCGTGGTACGAGCAGTACTTC.

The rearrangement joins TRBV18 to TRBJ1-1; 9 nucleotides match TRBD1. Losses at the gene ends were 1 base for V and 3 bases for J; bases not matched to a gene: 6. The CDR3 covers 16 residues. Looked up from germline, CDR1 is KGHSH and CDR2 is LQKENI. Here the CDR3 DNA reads TGTGCCAGCTCACCACGGAAGGACAGGGGTCACACTGAAGCTTTCTTT. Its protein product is CASSPRKDRGHTEAFF.

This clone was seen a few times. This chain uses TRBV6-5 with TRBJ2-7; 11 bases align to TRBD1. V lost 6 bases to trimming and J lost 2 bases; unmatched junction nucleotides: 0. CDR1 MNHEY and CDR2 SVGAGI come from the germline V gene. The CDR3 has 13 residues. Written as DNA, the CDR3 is TGTGCCAGCAGGGGACAGGGGGCCTACGAGCAGTACTTC. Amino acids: CASRGQGAYEQYF.

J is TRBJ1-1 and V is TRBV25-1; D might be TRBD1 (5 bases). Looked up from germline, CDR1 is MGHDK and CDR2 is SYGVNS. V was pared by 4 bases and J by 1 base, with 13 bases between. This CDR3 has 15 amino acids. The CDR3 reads CASSGFGTGNTEAFF. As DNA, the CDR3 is TGTGCCAGCAGTGGTTTCGGAACAGGGAACACTGAAGCTTTCTTT.

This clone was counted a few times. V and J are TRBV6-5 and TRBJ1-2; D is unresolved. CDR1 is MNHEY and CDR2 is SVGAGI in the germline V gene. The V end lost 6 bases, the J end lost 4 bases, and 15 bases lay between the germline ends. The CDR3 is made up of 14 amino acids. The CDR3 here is CASSVLGVIYGYTF. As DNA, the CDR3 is TGTGCCAGCAGCGTCCTCGGTGTAATCTATGGCTACACCTTC.

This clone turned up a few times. The CDR3 region is CASSQDDGTAAASVQYF. CDR3 coding DNA: TGCGCCAGCAGCCAGGATGACGGGACAGCGGCGGCTAGTGTCCAATACTTC. The chain employs TRBV4-1 and TRBJ2-7; the match to TRBD1 covers 7 bases. The CDR3 spans 17 residues. Unmatched junction bases numbered 24, after V lost 3 bases and J lost 13 bases. Looked up from germline, CDR1 is MGHRA and CDR2 is YSYEKL.

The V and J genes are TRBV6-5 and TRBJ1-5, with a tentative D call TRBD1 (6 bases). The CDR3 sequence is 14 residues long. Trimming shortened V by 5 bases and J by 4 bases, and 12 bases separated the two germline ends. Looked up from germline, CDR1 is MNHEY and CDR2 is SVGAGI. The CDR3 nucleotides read TGTGCCAGCAGTGCCGGGACATTTAATCAGCCCCAGCATTTT. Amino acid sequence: CASSAGTFNQPQHF.

The DNA of the CDR3 is TGTGCCAGCAGTTTGCACGACAGGGCGGGTGGCTACACCTTC. Amino acid sequence: CASSLHDRAGGYTF. This chain joins TRBV27 and TRBJ1-2, with TRBD1 identical over 7 bases. J lost 7 bases, V lost 3 bases, and 8 bases had no gene match. Looked up from germline, CDR1 is MNHEY and CDR2 is SMNVEV (reference sequence). The CDR3 loop spans 14 amino acids.

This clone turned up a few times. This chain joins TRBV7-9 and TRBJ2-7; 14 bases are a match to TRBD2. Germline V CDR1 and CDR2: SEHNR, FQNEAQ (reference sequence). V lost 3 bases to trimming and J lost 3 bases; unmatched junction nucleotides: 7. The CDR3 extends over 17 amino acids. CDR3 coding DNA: TGTGCCAGCAGCTTTGGACAGGGACTAGCGGGAGTCTACGAGCAGTACTTC. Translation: CASSFGQGLAGVYEQYF.

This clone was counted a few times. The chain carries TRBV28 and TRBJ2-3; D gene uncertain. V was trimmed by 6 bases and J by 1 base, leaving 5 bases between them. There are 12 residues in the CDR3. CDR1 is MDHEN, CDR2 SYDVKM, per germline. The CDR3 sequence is CASSPGTDTQYF. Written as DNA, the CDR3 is TGTGCCAGCAGCCCTGGCACAGATACGCAGTATTTT.

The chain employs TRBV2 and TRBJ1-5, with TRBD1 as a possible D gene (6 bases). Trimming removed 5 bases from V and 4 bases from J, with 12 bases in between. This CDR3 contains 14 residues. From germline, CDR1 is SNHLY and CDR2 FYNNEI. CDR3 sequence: CASSPLQGNQPQHF. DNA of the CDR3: TGTGCCAGCAGTCCACTACAGGGAAATCAGCCCCAGCATTTT.

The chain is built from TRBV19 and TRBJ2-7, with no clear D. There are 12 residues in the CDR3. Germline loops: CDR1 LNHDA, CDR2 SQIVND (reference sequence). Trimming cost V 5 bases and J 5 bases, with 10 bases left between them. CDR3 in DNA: TGTGCCAGTAGTGAGTCCTCACACGAGCAGTACTTC. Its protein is CASSESSHEQYF.

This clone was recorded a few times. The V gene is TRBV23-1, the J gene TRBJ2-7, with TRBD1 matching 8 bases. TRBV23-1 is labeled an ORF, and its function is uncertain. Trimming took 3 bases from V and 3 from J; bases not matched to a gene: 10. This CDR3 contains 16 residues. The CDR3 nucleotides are TGCGCCAGCAGTCAGGCCATCAGGGGGCTGAACTACGAGCAGTACTTC. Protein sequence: CASSQAIRGLNYEQYF.

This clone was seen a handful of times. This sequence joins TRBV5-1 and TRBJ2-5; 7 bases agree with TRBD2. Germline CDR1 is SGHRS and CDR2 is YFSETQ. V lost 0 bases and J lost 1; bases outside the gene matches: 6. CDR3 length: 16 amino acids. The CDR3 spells CASSLGLAAGQETQYF. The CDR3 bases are TGCGCCAGCAGCTTGGGCCTAGCGGCAGGCCAAGAGACCCAGTACTTC.

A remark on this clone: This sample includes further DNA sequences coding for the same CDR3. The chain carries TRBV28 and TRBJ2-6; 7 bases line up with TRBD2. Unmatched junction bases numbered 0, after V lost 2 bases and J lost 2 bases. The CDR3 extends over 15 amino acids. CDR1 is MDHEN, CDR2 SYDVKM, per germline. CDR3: CASSLGGAGANVLTF. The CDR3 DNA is TGTGCCAGCAGTTTAGGGGGGGCTGGGGCCAACGTCCTGACTTTC.

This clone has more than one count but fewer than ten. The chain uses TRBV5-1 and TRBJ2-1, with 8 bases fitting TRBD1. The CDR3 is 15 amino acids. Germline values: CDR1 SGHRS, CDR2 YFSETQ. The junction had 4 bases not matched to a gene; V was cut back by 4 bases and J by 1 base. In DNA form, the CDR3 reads TGCGCCAGCAGCATGGACAGGGTTTCCTACAATGAGCAGTTCTTC. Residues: CASSMDRVSYNEQFF.

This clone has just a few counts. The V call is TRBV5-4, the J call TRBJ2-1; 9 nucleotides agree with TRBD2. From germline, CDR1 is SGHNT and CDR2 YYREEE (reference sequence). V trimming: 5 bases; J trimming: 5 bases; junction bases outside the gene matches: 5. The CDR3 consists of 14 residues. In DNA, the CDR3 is TGTGCCAGCAGTCCTCGGACTAGCGACAATGAGCAGTTCTTC. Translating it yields CASSPRTSDNEQFF.

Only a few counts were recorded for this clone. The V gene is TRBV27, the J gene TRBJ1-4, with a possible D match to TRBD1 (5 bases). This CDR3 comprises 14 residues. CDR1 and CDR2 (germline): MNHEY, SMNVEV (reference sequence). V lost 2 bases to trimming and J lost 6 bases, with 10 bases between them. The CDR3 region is CASSLDSLYEKLFF. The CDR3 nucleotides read TGTGCCAGCAGTTTAGACAGTCTCTATGAAAAACTGTTTTTT.

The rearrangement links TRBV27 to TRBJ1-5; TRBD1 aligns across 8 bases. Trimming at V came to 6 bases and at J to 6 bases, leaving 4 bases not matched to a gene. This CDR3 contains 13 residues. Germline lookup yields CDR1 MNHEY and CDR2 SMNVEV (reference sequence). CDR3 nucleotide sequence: TGTGCCAGCAGCCAGGGGGCCGGTCAGCCCCAGCATTTT. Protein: CASSQGAGQPQHF.